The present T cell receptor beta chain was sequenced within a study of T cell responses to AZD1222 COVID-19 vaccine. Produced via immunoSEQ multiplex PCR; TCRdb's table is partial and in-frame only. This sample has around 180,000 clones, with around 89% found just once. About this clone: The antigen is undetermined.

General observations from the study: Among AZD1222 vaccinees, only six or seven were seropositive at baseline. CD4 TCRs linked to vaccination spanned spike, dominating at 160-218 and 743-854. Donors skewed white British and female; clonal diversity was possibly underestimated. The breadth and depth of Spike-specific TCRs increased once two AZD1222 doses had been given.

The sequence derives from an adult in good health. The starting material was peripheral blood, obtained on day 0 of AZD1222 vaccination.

CDR3 nucleotide sequence: TGCGCCAGCAGCCCCCTGGGTCAGAATGGCTACACCTTC. This gives the protein CASSPLGQNGYTF. This sequence joins TRBV5-1 and TRBJ1-2; D is uncertain. Trimming took 4 bases from V and 6 from J, leaving 13 bases between them. This CDR3 has 13 amino acids. CDR1 and CDR2 from the germline V gene are SGHRS and YFSETQ.